This TCR beta chain was documented in a study of regulatory T cells. Study-level points and caveats: Shannon entropy was nonsignificantly lower in patient CD8+ T cells than control CD8+ cells. In patients, unique TRB V-J pairs were restricted and V/J usage skewed, especially in Tregs.

All CD3G-deficient patients showed autoimmunity, more severe in two. Patients aged 2 to 39 years had fewer naive and more memory CD4+ and CD8+ T cells. The PCR used 52 TRBV and 13 TRBJ primers. Using immunoSEQ multiplex PCR, the repertoire was profiled, and TCRdb retains in-frame clones only, with some absent. The table shows more than 15,000 clones, with approximately 92% occurring only once. About this clone itself: Its target is unknown.

The junction had 9 bases not matched to a gene; V was cut back by 0 bases and J by 7 bases. The CDR3 is made up of 17 amino acids. CDR1 and CDR2 from the germline V gene are MGHDK and SYGVNS. Sequencing used CD8+ T cells sorted from blood. This sequence joins TRBV25-1 and TRBJ1-2; 12 bases are a match to TRBD1. The receptor's source is a person aged 18 to 29 with CD3G deficiency. CDR3 sequence (DNA): TGTGCCAGCAGTGAATATTTCGAAGGGACAGGGGGCCGTGGCTACACCTTC. This codes for CASSEYFEGTGGRGYTF.